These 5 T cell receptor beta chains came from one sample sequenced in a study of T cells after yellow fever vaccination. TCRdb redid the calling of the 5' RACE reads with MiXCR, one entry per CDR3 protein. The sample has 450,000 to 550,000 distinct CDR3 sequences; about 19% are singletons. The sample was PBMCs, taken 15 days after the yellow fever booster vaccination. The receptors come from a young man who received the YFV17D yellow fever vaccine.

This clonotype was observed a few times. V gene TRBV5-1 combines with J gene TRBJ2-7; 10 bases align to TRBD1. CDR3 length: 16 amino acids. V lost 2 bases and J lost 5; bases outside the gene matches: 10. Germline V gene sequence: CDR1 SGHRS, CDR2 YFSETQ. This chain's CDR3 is CASSFNPGDRGHEQYF. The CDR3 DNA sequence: TGCGCCAGCAGCTTTAACCCCGGGGACAGGGGTCACGAGCAGTACTTC.

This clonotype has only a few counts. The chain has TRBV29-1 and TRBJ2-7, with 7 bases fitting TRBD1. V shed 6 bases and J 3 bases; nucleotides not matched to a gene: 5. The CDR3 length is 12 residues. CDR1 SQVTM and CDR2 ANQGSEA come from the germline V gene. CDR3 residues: CSVQGPGYEQYF. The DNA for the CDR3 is TGCAGCGTACAGGGGCCGGGCTACGAGCAGTACTTC.

The CDR3 sequence is CASSWDRGPGNIQYF. CDR3 in DNA: TGTGCCAGCAGCTGGGACAGGGGGCCTGGAAACATTCAGTACTTC. The V gene is TRBV5-4, the J gene TRBJ2-4; 12 bases are a match to TRBD1. CDR1 is SGHNT and CDR2 is YYREEE in the germline V gene (reference sequence). The V gene end was trimmed by 3 bases and the J gene end by 6 bases; junction bases not matched to a gene: 4. This CDR3 is built from 15 residues. Complete variable domain (other parts from reference TRBV5-4 and TRBJ2-4): ETGVTQSPTHLIKTRGQQVTLRCSSQSGHNTVSWYQQALGQGPQFIFQYYREEENGRGNFPPRFSGLQFPNYSSELNVNALELDDSALYLCASSWDRGPGNIQYFGAGTRLSVL.

In DNA, the CDR3 is TGTGCCAGCAGCCAATACGGGGTCATGAACACTGAAGCTTTCTTT. Translating gives CASSQYGVMNTEAFF. J is TRBJ1-1 and V is TRBV14; D unclear. The CDR3 sequence is 15 residues long. Germline V CDR1 and CDR2: SGHDN, FVKESK. V dropped 2 bases and J dropped 0 bases, with 10 bases sitting between them.

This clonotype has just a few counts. The CDR3 region is CASSHFGDGQNTEAFF. In DNA form, the CDR3 reads TGTGCCAGCTCACACTTTGGGGACGGCCAGAACACTGAAGCTTTCTTT. This chain links TRBV18 with TRBJ1-1; a weak D match, TRBD1 (5 bases). Germline V gene data show CDR1 as KGHSH and CDR2 as LQKENI. The CDR3 runs 16 residues. V dropped 4 bases and J dropped 1 base, with 16 bases sitting between them.